This T cell receptor (beta chain) was recorded in a study of neoadjuvant nivolumab and ipilimumab in lung cancer. The protocol was immunoSEQ multiplex PCR, while the TCRdb copy is restricted to in-frame clones and leaves out a portion. Among over 6,000 clones listed, approximately 88% were seen once. Notes on the study in general: Pretherapy blood TCR richness correlated positively with resected tumor richness.

To note about this clone: Its antigen is unknown.

V lost 6 bases and J 3 bases, leaving 15 bases between the germline ends. This CDR3 is 15 amino acids long. Germline CDR1 SNHLY, CDR2 FYNNEI. The material was tumor tissue, obtained after neoadjuvant nivolumab, alone or with ipilimumab, at or shortly before surgery. This chain joins TRBV2 and TRBJ1-5; D might be TRBD1 (6 bases). The TCR sequence derives from an adult with non-small cell lung cancer. The CDR3: CASSPIRGHNQPQHF. CDR3 nucleotide sequence: TGTGCCAGCAGCCCTATCAGGGGACACAATCAGCCCCAGCATTTT.